The next 17 T cell receptor beta chains were all read from a single sample in a study of blood T cell repertoires in COVID-19. The repertoire was sequenced with immunoSEQ multiplex PCR; TCRdb's copy has only in-frame clones and lacks some. The table includes about 49,000 clones, around 81% detected once. What was sequenced was peripheral blood. These receptors were collected from a woman aged 80 or over with COVID-19, enrolled during active disease.

The V gene is TRBV18, the J gene TRBJ2-7, with 11 nucleotides matching TRBD2. This CDR3 spans 16 amino acids. Germline CDR1 KGHSH, CDR2 LQKENI. The V and J ends lost 6 bases and 2 bases, in that order; junction bases with no gene match: 9. The CDR3 is CASSDIAGGAPYEQYF. Written as DNA, the CDR3 is TGTGCCAGCTCCGATATAGCGGGAGGGGCACCCTACGAGCAGTACTTC.

V and J are TRBV5-4 and TRBJ2-1, with 10 bases identical to TRBD2. Germline assignment: CDR1 SGHNT and CDR2 YYREEE (reference sequence). The V and J ends lost 6 bases and 5 bases, in that order; junction bases with no gene match: 8. This CDR3 contains 15 residues. DNA of the CDR3: TGTGCCAGCACCCCCGTTACTAGCGGGGACAATGAGCAGTTCTTC. Its translation is CASTPVTSGDNEQFF.

The chain joins TRBV10-3 to TRBJ2-4; 10 positions agree with TRBD2. Germline V gene sequence: CDR1 ENHRY, CDR2 SYGVKD. J was trimmed by 4 bases and V by 3 bases; bases with no gene match: 15. This CDR3 is 19 amino acids long. The CDR3 DNA reads as TGTGCCATCAGTGAACCTCTAGCGGGAGTGGCTATTAGGAAAAACATTCAGTACTTC. This encodes CAISEPLAGVAIRKNIQYF.

V gene TRBV21-1 combines with J gene TRBJ2-1; the table's D call, TRBD2, was not checked against the DNA. TRBV21-1 is reported as a pseudogene. The CDR3 is 16 residues long. The DNA for the CDR3 is TGTGCCAGCAAAAATAGCGGGAGGGTATCCTACAATGAGCAGTTCTTC. Its translation is CASKNSGRVSYNEQFF.

This rearrangement joins TRBV7-2 to TRBJ2-1, with TRBD1 matching 9 bases. Germline lookup yields CDR1 SGHTA and CDR2 FQGNSA. V was clipped by 0 bases and J by 14 bases; unmatched bases: 2. The CDR3 contains 12 residues. The CDR3 nucleotides are TGTGCCAGCAGCTTAGCCCGGGACAGGGAGTTCTTC. Translation: CASSLARDREFF.

J is TRBJ2-2 and V is TRBV19; 11 bases map to TRBD2. Trimming took 6 bases from V and 0 from J; bases not matched to a gene: 6. The CDR3 covers 17 residues. Per the germline V gene, CDR1 is LNHDA and CDR2 is SQIVND (reference sequence). DNA for the CDR3: TGTGCCAGTAGGGGGAGACTAGCGGGAACGAACACCGGGGAGCTGTTTTTT. Protein: CASRGRLAGTNTGELFF.

The gene calls are TRBV6-1 and TRBJ2-7, with D possibly matching TRBD2 (5 bases). From germline, CDR1 is MNHNS and CDR2 SASEGT. V was shortened by 2 bases and J by 2 bases, with 13 bases between the two germline ends. This CDR3 has 15 residues. The CDR3 sequence: CASSEYPRDPYEQYF. In nucleotides, the CDR3 is TGTGCCAGCAGTGAATACCCTCGGGATCCCTACGAGCAGTACTTC.

The chain employs TRBV5-1 and TRBJ2-5; 7 bases align to TRBD1. The CDR3 has 12 residues. V lost 9 bases to trimming and J lost 0 bases; unmatched junction nucleotides: 2. Germline V lookup: CDR1 SGHRS, CDR2 YFSETQ. CDR3 region: CANDRDQETQYF. The CDR3 bases are TGCGCCAACGACAGGGACCAAGAGACCCAGTACTTC. The variable domain in full, with the rest retrieved from reference TRBV5-1 and TRBJ2-5, is KAGVTQTPRYLIKTRGQQVTLSCSPISGHRSVSWYQQTPGQGLQFLFEYFSETQRNKGNFPGRFSGRQFSNSRSEMNVSTLELGDSALYLCANDRDQETQYFGPGTRLLVL.

The chain carries TRBV27 and TRBJ2-7; D is possibly TRBD2 (7 bases). Trimming took off 1 base at V and 0 bases at J, with 10 bases between the two ends. CDR3 length equals 15 residues. CDR1 is MNHEY and CDR2 is SMNVEV in the germline V gene (reference sequence). The CDR3 bases are TGTGCCAGCAGTTTATACGGGGGGCCCTCCTACGAGCAGTACTTC. It yields the protein CASSLYGGPSYEQYF.

This clone was seen once. V is TRBV14 and J is TRBJ1-2; D not resolved. Trimming took off 6 bases at V and 7 bases at J, with 15 bases between the two ends. The CDR3 has 13 residues. CDR1 and CDR2 (germline): SGHDN, FVKESK. The chain's CDR3 is CASRQTQTSGYTF. As DNA, the CDR3 is TGTGCCAGCAGACAGACACAAACTTCTGGCTACACCTTC.

V is TRBV7-8 and J is TRBJ1-6; D might be TRBD1 (6 bases). The germline CDR1 and CDR2 sequences are SGHVS and FQNEAQ. This CDR3 spans 13 amino acids. V lost 3 bases, J lost 7 bases, and 7 bases lay in between. The CDR3 here is CASSLDSNSPLHF. The CDR3 DNA is TGTGCCAGCAGCTTGGACAGCAATTCACCCCTCCACTTT.

V usage is TRBV4-1 and J usage is TRBJ1-4; possible D gene TRBD1, 6 bases. CDR1 is MGHRA, CDR2 YSYEKL, per germline. This CDR3 has 15 amino acids. The V and J ends lost 1 base and 8 bases respectively, with 14 bases between them. The CDR3 is CASSQGTRGLEKLFF. In nucleotides, the CDR3 is TGCGCCAGCAGCCAAGGTACAAGGGGGTTAGAAAAACTGTTTTTT.

V gene TRBV6-5 combines with J gene TRBJ2-3; TRBD2 is a possible D gene (6 bases). The CDR3 runs to 15 residues. The V gene's germline CDR1 is MNHEY and CDR2 SVGAGI. The V end lost 7 bases, the J end lost 0 bases, and 14 bases lay between the germline ends. The CDR3 region is CASTTGDSSTDTQYF. The CDR3 coding sequence is TGTGCCAGCACTACGGGGGACTCTAGCACAGATACGCAGTATTTT.

The gene calls are TRBV12-3 or TRBV12-4 and TRBJ1-1; 7 bases map to TRBD1. J was trimmed by 5 bases and V by 6 bases; bases with no gene match: 6. CDR3 length equals 13 residues. CDR3 sequence: CASRATGLTEAFF. The DNA of the CDR3 is TGTGCCAGCAGGGCGACAGGGTTGACTGAAGCTTTCTTT.

The chain links TRBV5-1 to TRBJ2-5; TRBD1 matches at 11 bases. CDR3 length equals 15 residues. The V gene's germline CDR1 is SGHRS and CDR2 YFSETQ. V gave up 2 bases and J gave up 5 bases; unmatched junction bases: 5. The CDR3 nucleotides are TGCGCCAGCAGCTTACCGGACAGGGGGCTTGAGACCCAGTACTTC. It yields the protein CASSLPDRGLETQYF.

The chain is built from TRBV30 and TRBJ2-5; 8 positions match TRBD2. J gave up 7 bases and V 3 bases, and 10 bases lay outside the gene matches. The germline V gene encodes CDR1 GTSNPN and CDR2 SVGIG (reference sequence). CDR3 size: 14 residues. The CDR3 DNA follows: TGTGCCTGGAGATTTGGTAGCGGGATGGGGACCCAGTACTTC. It codes for CAWRFGSGMGTQYF.

A few counts support this clone. In DNA form, the CDR3 reads TGTGCCAGCTTTACCGGGACAGGCAACACTGAAGCTTTCTTT. Amino acids: CASFTGTGNTEAFF. The J gene is TRBJ1-1, the V gene TRBV18; TRBD1 agrees at 8 bases. V shed 7 bases and J 2 bases; nucleotides not matched to a gene: 6. Germline assignment: CDR1 KGHSH and CDR2 LQKENI. CDR3 size: 14 residues. Combining the CDR3 with reference TRBV18 and TRBJ1-1 gives the whole variable domain NAGVMQNPRHLVRRRGQEARLRCSPMKGHSHVYWYRQLPEEGLKFMVYLQKENIIDESGMPKERFSAEFPKEGPSILRIQQVVRGDSAAYFCASFTGTGNTEAFFGQGTRLTVV.